A selection of T cell receptor beta chains follows, all from one sample in a study of T cells in Graves' hyperthyroidism and ophthalmopathy. TCRdb used MiXCR to reprocess the multiplex PCR reads, holding one entry per CDR3 protein. This sample has a few hundred thousand distinct CDR3 sequences; roughly 15% occur once, and the top ten carry more than 3%. The sequenced sample was blood. The receptor set was obtained from a middle-aged woman with Graves' ophthalmopathy. Both conserved end residues are part of each CDR3. The D gene is left open where the match is weak. Clone size is shown for a subset of rows, as once, few, many or a class of expanded clone.

v_call	d_call	j_call	clone_size	cdr3_nt	cdr3_aa
TRBV11-2	-	TRBJ2-3	many	TGTGCCAGCACCTCCTGGGAGAGCACAGATACGCAGTATTTT	CASTSWESTDTQYF
TRBV2	-	TRBJ1-3	many	TGTGCCAGCCGACAGGACTACCTCTCTGGAAACACCATATATTTT	CASRQDYLSGNTIYF
TRBV11-1	-	TRBJ2-5	many	TGTGCCAGCAGCTTAAACCAGGGGCAAGAGACCCAGTACTTC	CASSLNQGQETQYF
TRBV30	-	TRBJ2-2	-	TGTGCCTGGAGCGCCTACGGGGAGCCGTTTTTT	CAWSAYGEPFF
TRBV20-1	-	TRBJ2-5	many	TGCAGTGGTAAGGGGATCGATCGAGAGACCCAGTACTTC	CSGKGIDRETQYF
TRBV28	-	TRBJ2-5	many	TGTGCCAGCAGTCCCCGGGCCAGGAGTCAAGAGACCCAGTACTTC	CASSPRARSQETQYF
TRBV20-1	-	TRBJ2-1	many	TGCAGTGCTAGGATTGGACTAGGGGGCAATGAGCAGTTCTTC	CSARIGLGGNEQFF
TRBV12-3/TRBV12-4	TRBD1	TRBJ2-1	-	TGTGCCAGCAGTTTGCCGGGACAGGGGGCGGCTGAGCAGTTCTTC	CASSLPGQGAAEQFF
TRBV12-3/TRBV12-4	-	TRBJ2-3	many	TGTGCCAGCAGCTCACAGGGAAAGTGGGATACGCAGTATTTT	CASSSQGKWDTQYF
TRBV18	TRBD2	TRBJ2-5	many	TGTGCCAGCTCACCAAATCCTAGCGGGAGGGCCAGAGAGACCCAGTACTTC	CASSPNPSGRARETQYF
TRBV14	-	TRBJ2-7	few	TGTGCCAGCAGCCCCCACGGCAACTACGAGCAGTACTTC	CASSPHGNYEQYF
TRBV6-2/TRBV6-3	TRBD2	TRBJ2-1	few	TGTGCCAGCACTCTACTAGCGCCGAGCTCCTACAATGAGCAGTTCTTC	CASTLLAPSSYNEQFF
TRBV5-6	TRBD1	TRBJ2-2	-	TGTGCCAGCAGCTTGGGGGACAGGGAACTCGGGGAGCTGTTTTTT	CASSLGDRELGELFF
TRBV3-1	-	TRBJ2-7	many	TGTGCCAGCAGCCTTGACATCGGACAGACTTACGAGCAGTACTTC	CASSLDIGQTYEQYF
TRBV6-2/TRBV6-3	TRBD2	TRBJ2-2	-	TGTGCCAGCAGTTACGAAGCGGGGGGGCCCTCCACCGGGGAGCTGTTTTTT	CASSYEAGGPSTGELFF
TRBV11-2	-	TRBJ1-1	many	TGTGCCAGCAGCTTAGATTCGAACACTGAAGCTTTCTTT	CASSLDSNTEAFF
TRBV3-1	TRBD2	TRBJ2-5	-	TGTGCCAGCAGCCCCGGGCTAGCGGGAGGAGGCCAAGAGACCCAGTACTTC	CASSPGLAGGGQETQYF
TRBV4-1	-	TRBJ2-3	few	TGCGCCAGCAGCCAAGATCGGACTATTCGAGATACGCAGTATTTT	CASSQDRTIRDTQYF
TRBV6-6	-	TRBJ1-2	-	TGTGCCAGCAGTTACTCGGCTTCCTCTGGCTACACCTTC	CASSYSASSGYTF
TRBV7-6	TRBD2	TRBJ2-1	-	TGTGCCACCAGACTAGCTGGGGGAGTAGCGGGGAAGATCCCCAGGGAGCAGTTCTTC	CATRLAGGVAGKIPREQFF
TRBV7-2	-	TRBJ2-7	-	TGTGCCAGCAGCATACGCGTCCTAGCCCGGTCCTACGAGCAGTACTTC	CASSIRVLARSYEQYF
TRBV20-1	-	TRBJ2-1	many	TGCAGTGCTAGTGGCCTAAACTACAATGAGCAGTTCTTC	CSASGLNYNEQFF
TRBV10-3	-	TRBJ1-6	-	TGTGCCATCAGCGACAAAAACGAACCCCTCCACTTT	CAISDKNEPLHF
TRBV19	TRBD2	TRBJ2-3	-	TGTGCCAGTAGTAGGGGACTAGCGGGAGTTGCTGGAGAAACAGATACGCAGTATTTT	CASSRGLAGVAGETDTQYF
TRBV12-3/TRBV12-4	-	TRBJ1-1	few	TGTGCCAGCAGTTTTCTTTCGGGATCCGAAGCTTTCTTT	CASSFLSGSEAFF
TRBV6-1	-	TRBJ1-6	few	TGTGCCAGCAGTGAAGCCAGGGGTTCACCCCTCCACTTT	CASSEARGSPLHF
TRBV3-1	TRBD1	TRBJ1-5	-	TGTGCCAGCAGCAATTCCGGGACAGGGGAATGGCCCCAGCATTTT	CASSNSGTGEWPQHF
TRBV28	TRBD1	TRBJ1-5	-	TGTGCCAGCAGCTGGACAGGGCAACAGCCCCAGCATTTT	CASSWTGQQPQHF